The rows below give T cell receptor beta chains drawn from one sample of a study of shared clonotypes between healthy human individuals. Here immunoSEQ multiplex PCR was the method, and the copy in TCRdb shows in-frame clones only, minus some. Among about 1 million clones listed, under 80% were seen once. Source material: memory CD4+ T cells sorted from blood. These receptors all come from a man aged 18 to 30 in good health. Each CDR3 is given without its conserved first and last residue.

V gene,CDR3 protein
TRBV5-1,ASKVGTRQGDYGYT
TRBV10-3,AISETTSRLYNEQF
TRBV5-1,ASSLDGLSSPLH
TRBV6-5,ASSYRREWEAF
TRBV7-9,ASSRGDGSQETQY
TRBV29-1,SVLAGGPNTQY
TRBV5-1,ASSSTGQGFETQY
TRBV2,ASSGGRLNLFYGYT
TRBV4-1,ASTPLQFAPVGGYT
TRBV5-1,ASSISAGTSGSYEQY
TRBV7-9,ASSSDRGDQPQH
TRBV5-8,ASTVGNKPEQETQY
TRBV11-2,ASSLAQIFPEAF
TRBV30,ACPDWTRKDTQY
TRBV5-4,ASSLSSAAGQY
TRBV7-9,ASSFEGLGEKLF
TRBV7-6,ASSGGPGSNTEAF
TRBV19,ASSIVQGLVDTQY
TRBV11-2,ASSYDDRGGKTEAF
TRBV2,ASLQGGYGYT
TRBV7-3,ASSFDRSSYNEQF
TRBV10-2,ASSPGTSFQETQY
TRBV6-6,ASCIGGGYGYT
TRBV30,AWKGGGSSSNQPQH
TRBV28,ASRSRGRHEQY
TRBV6-1,ASSEHGGNSPLH
TRBV2,ASSEGLPGNEQF